These 30 T cell receptor beta chains share one sample of origin, sequenced in a study of blood T cell repertoires in COVID-19. This table comes from immunoSEQ multiplex PCR, and its TCRdb copy is limited to in-frame clones, with some not included. The sample shows 95,000 to 110,000 clones, about 80% of them seen only once. The sequencing input was peripheral blood. The source of these receptors is a woman of 80 years or more with active or convalescent COVID-19.

CDR3 amino acids: CASSLDRGRSTGELFF. The CDR3 DNA is TGTGCCAGCAGCCTAGACAGGGGGCGAAGCACCGGGGAGCTGTTTTTT. The chain recombines TRBV5-4 with TRBJ2-2; 10 bases match TRBD1. Germline CDR1 SGHNT, CDR2 YYREEE (reference sequence). Unmatched junction bases numbered 7, after V lost 4 bases and J lost 4 bases. This CDR3 spans 16 amino acids. Combining the CDR3 with reference TRBV5-4 and TRBJ2-2 gives the whole variable domain ETGVTQSPTHLIKTRGQQVTLRCSSQSGHNTVSWYQQALGQGPQFIFQYYREEENGRGNFPPRFSGLQFPNYSSELNVNALELDDSALYLCASSLDRGRSTGELFFGEGSRLTVL.

This rearrangement joins TRBV2 to TRBJ1-6; 9 bases line up with TRBD1. The germline V gene has CDR1 SNHLY and CDR2 FYNNEI. The junction had 4 bases not matched to a gene; V was cut back by 6 bases and J by 10 bases. The CDR3 loop spans 13 amino acids. The CDR3 DNA reads TGTGCCAGCAGCGGACAGGGGAGATCACCCCTCCACTTT. Translating gives CASSGQGRSPLHF.

The rearrangement joins TRBV24-1 to TRBJ1-1; D unclear. V was clipped by 9 bases and J by 4 bases, with 14 bases between them. Looked up from germline, CDR1 is KGHDR and CDR2 is SFDVKD. The CDR3 is 13 amino acids. CDR3 region: CATSRPGSTEAFF. The CDR3 nucleotides read TGTGCCACCTCACGACCCGGGAGCACTGAAGCTTTCTTT.

V is TRBV6-2 or TRBV6-3 and J is TRBJ1-3; maybe TRBD1 (6 bases). This CDR3 has 16 residues. V lost 2 bases to trimming and J lost 3 bases, with 14 bases between them. In germline, CDR1 is MNHEY, CDR2 SVGEGT. The CDR3 DNA reads as TGTGCCAGCAGTTACGCCTCGGCAGGGGTTGGAAACACCATATATTTT. Translating it yields CASSYASAGVGNTIYF.

Here the CDR3 reads CASSPASGGYEQYF. CDR3 in DNA: TGTGCCAGCAGCCCAGCTAGCGGGGGCTACGAGCAGTACTTC. J is TRBJ2-7 and V is TRBV6-5; 10 positions match TRBD2. Germline V gene lookup returns CDR1 MNHEY and CDR2 SVGAGI. The CDR3 totals 14 residues. Germline trimming cut 6 bases from V and 3 bases from J; bases unmatched to any gene: 5.

The CDR3 reads CASSTGVEPQHF. The CDR3 DNA reads as TGTGCCAGCAGCACCGGGGTTGAGCCCCAGCATTTT. The V and J genes are TRBV7-2 and TRBJ1-5; D not certain. The CDR3 covers 12 residues. Trimming stripped 5 bases from V and 8 bases from J, with 10 bases between. Germline V gives CDR1 SGHTA, CDR2 FQGNSA.

CDR3 loop: CASSPGGTVHGSNQPQHF. The DNA of the CDR3 is TGTGCCAGCTCACCAGGGGGGACAGTACACGGTAGCAATCAGCCCCAGCATTTT. The chain links TRBV18 to TRBJ1-5; TRBD1 matches 7 bases. The CDR3 is 18 residues long. Germline V lookup: CDR1 KGHSH, CDR2 LQKENI. V shed 2 bases and J 0 bases; nucleotides not matched to a gene: 10.

The CDR3 sequence: CASKKLGAETQYF. The CDR3 nucleotides read TGTGCCAGCAAGAAACTGGGAGCAGAGACCCAGTACTTC. The rearrangement links TRBV2 to TRBJ2-5; possibly TRBD2 for D (5 bases). The CDR3 has 13 residues. CDR1 is SNHLY and CDR2 is FYNNEI in the germline V gene. The V gene lost 7 bases and the J gene lost 4 bases, with 13 bases spanning the gap.

The rearrangement joins TRBV11-3 to TRBJ2-2; perhaps TRBD1 as D (6 bases). V lost 5 bases to trimming and J lost 7 bases, with 14 bases between them. CDR3 length: 14 amino acids. The germline V gene encodes CDR1 SGHNT and CDR2 YENEEA. CDR3: CASSVRTASGELFF. The CDR3 coding sequence is TGTGCCAGCAGCGTTAGGACAGCCAGCGGGGAGCTGTTTTTT. Supplemented by reference TRBV11-3 and TRBJ2-2, the full variable domain reads EAGVVQSPRYKIIEKKQPVAFWCNPISGHNTLYWYLQNLGQGPELLIRYENEEAVDDSQLPKDRFSAERLKGVDSTLKIQPAELGDSAVYLCASSVRTASGELFFGEGSRLTVL.

The chain uses TRBV15 and TRBJ2-2; D is uncertain. Trimming stripped 0 bases from V and 5 bases from J, with 7 bases between. Per the germline V gene, CDR1 is LNHNV and CDR2 is YYDKDF (reference sequence). CDR3 size: 14 residues. The CDR3 coding sequence is TGTGCCACCAGCAGAGATCGGGTAACCGGGGAGCTGTTTTTT. This encodes CATSRDRVTGELFF.

This clone was detected a few times. This chain joins TRBV15 and TRBJ1-3; TRBD1 matches at 7 bases. CDR3 length: 14 residues. CDR1 LNHNV and CDR2 YYDKDF come from the germline V gene (reference sequence). The V segment lost 2 bases and the J segment 8 bases; nucleotides outside the gene matches: 6. CDR3 amino acids: CATSRLDRADTIYF. The CDR3 bases are TGTGCCACCAGCAGACTCGACAGGGCTGACACCATATATTTT. The whole variable domain, remainder taken from reference TRBV15 and TRBJ1-3, is DAMVIQNPRYQVTQFGKPVTLSCSQTLNHNVMYWYQQKSSQAPKLLFHYYDKDFNNEADTPDNFQSRRPNTSFCFLDIRSPGLGDTAMYLCATSRLDRADTIYFGEGSWLTVV.

The chain couples TRBV9 to TRBJ2-7, with 8 bases lining up with TRBD2. This CDR3 spans 14 amino acids. Losses at the gene ends were 6 bases for V and 2 bases for J; bases not matched to a gene: 7. CDR1 and CDR2 from the germline V gene are SGDLS and YYNGEE. The CDR3 DNA sequence: TGTGCCAGCACCGCCGGGGGGGACCCCTACGAGCAGTACTTC. Its protein is CASTAGGDPYEQYF.

J is TRBJ1-3 and V is TRBV11-2; D gene unclear. V lost 3 bases and J 0 bases, leaving 9 bases between the germline ends. The CDR3 runs to 15 residues. Per the germline V gene, CDR1 is SGHAT and CDR2 is FQNNGV. In DNA, the CDR3 is TGTGCCAGCAGCTTGGCGGCCACCTCTGGAAACACCATATATTTT. Translation gives CASSLAATSGNTIYF. The complete variable domain, with remaining parts taken from reference TRBV11-2 and TRBJ1-3, reads EAGVAQSPRYKIIEKRQSVAFWCNPISGHATLYWYQQILGQGPKLLIQFQNNGVVDDSQLPKDRFSAERLKGVDSTLKIQPAKLEDSAVYLCASSLAATSGNTIYFGEGSWLTVV.

This clone was counted only a few times. The chain carries TRBV5-8 and TRBJ2-1; 11 bases map to TRBD1. The V and J ends lost 5 bases and 9 bases, in that order; junction bases with no gene match: 10. The CDR3 loop spans 15 amino acids. Germline V CDR1 and CDR2: SGHTS, YDEGEE. The CDR3 loop is CASRQGTGGQGEQFF. CDR3 nucleotides: TGTGCCAGCAGACAAGGGACAGGGGGTCAGGGTGAGCAGTTCTTC.

V is TRBV14 and J is TRBJ2-4, with a tentative D call TRBD2 (6 bases). In germline, CDR1 is SGHDN, CDR2 FVKESK. With 4 bases removed from V and 3 bases from J, the gap between germline ends came to 19 bases. There are 17 residues in the CDR3. This chain's CDR3 is CASSPLIREDGKNIQYF. CDR3 in DNA: TGTGCCAGCAGCCCCTTGATTAGGGAGGATGGCAAAAACATTCAGTACTTC.

This clone was detected once. This rearrangement joins TRBV29-1 to TRBJ2-5; 9 bases align to TRBD1. Germline trimming cut 6 bases from V and 4 bases from J; bases unmatched to any gene: 9. This CDR3 contains 14 residues. CDR1 is SQVTM and CDR2 is ANQGSEA in the germline V gene. The chain's CDR3 is CSVDVPGQGETQYF. The CDR3, as DNA: TGCAGCGTCGACGTCCCGGGACAGGGAGAGACCCAGTACTTC.

The chain has TRBV5-4 and TRBJ1-5, with D possibly matching TRBD1 (5 bases). Germline loops: CDR1 SGHNT, CDR2 YYREEE (reference sequence). CDR3 length equals 13 residues. Trimming took 2 bases from V and 5 from J, leaving 8 bases between them. The CDR3 loop reads CASSLEQDQPQHF. In DNA, the CDR3 is TGTGCCAGCAGCTTAGAACAGGATCAGCCCCAGCATTTT.

The chain links TRBV29-1 to TRBJ2-5; tentatively, D is TRBD1 (5 bases). This CDR3 spans 14 amino acids. V lost 5 bases to trimming and J lost 5 bases, with 18 bases between them. Per germline, CDR1 SQVTM and CDR2 ANQGSEA. CDR3 protein: CSVQLATGAETQYF. For the CDR3, the DNA is TGCAGCGTTCAACTCGCCACAGGAGCGGAGACCCAGTACTTC.

This sequence joins TRBV11-2 and TRBJ2-7; 13 nucleotides line up with TRBD2. CDR1 and CDR2 from the germline V gene are SGHAT and FQNNGV. With V trimmed by 4 bases and J by 5 bases, 8 bases remained unmatched. The CDR3 consists of 16 residues. The CDR3 DNA follows: TGTGCCAGCAGCTACTCCCCGGGACTAGCGGGGAACGAGCAGTACTTC. Translating gives CASSYSPGLAGNEQYF. Using reference TRBV11-2 and TRBJ2-7 for the parts outside the CDR3, the full variable domain is EAGVAQSPRYKIIEKRQSVAFWCNPISGHATLYWYQQILGQGPKLLIQFQNNGVVDDSQLPKDRFSAERLKGVDSTLKIQPAKLEDSAVYLCASSYSPGLAGNEQYFGPGTRLTVT.

The count of this clone is one. The V and J genes are TRBV24-1 and TRBJ1-2; D gene uncertain. Trimming took off 4 bases at V and 8 bases at J, with 16 bases between the two ends. The CDR3 length is 14 residues. The germline gives CDR1 KGHDR, CDR2 SFDVKD. CDR3 region: CATSDGPQRGGYTF. In DNA, the CDR3 is TGTGCCACCAGTGACGGGCCCCAAAGAGGGGGCTACACCTTC.

The chain has TRBV7-6 and TRBJ2-5; TRBD2 matches at 10 bases. The CDR3 is 15 amino acids. The V and J ends lost 2 bases and 5 bases, in that order; junction bases with no gene match: 5. From germline, CDR1 is SGHVS and CDR2 FNYEAQ. The chain's CDR3 is CASSLTSGILETQYF. CDR3 nucleotides: TGTGCCAGCAGCTTAACTAGCGGGATTCTTGAGACCCAGTACTTC.

The chain couples TRBV18 to TRBJ1-2; 12 positions match TRBD1. The V segment lost 2 bases and the J segment 4 bases; nucleotides outside the gene matches: 5. The length of the CDR3 is 16 residues. The germline V gene has CDR1 KGHSH and CDR2 LQKENI. Written as DNA, the CDR3 is TGTGCCAGCTCACCAGGGACAGGGGGCTCGGGCTATGGCTACACCTTC. Encoded protein: CASSPGTGGSGYGYTF.

The chain has TRBV7-2 and TRBJ2-2; possible D gene TRBD1, 6 bases. V dropped 1 base and J dropped 6 bases, with 12 bases sitting between them. This CDR3 has 15 residues. Germline V gene data show CDR1 as SGHTA and CDR2 as FQGNSA. CDR3 nucleotides: TGTGCCAGCAGCTTAGACAGGGTCCCGTCCGGGGAGCTGTTTTTT. Its translation is CASSLDRVPSGELFF. The full variable domain, in which reference TRBV7-2 and TRBJ2-2 provide the parts outside the CDR3, is GAGVSQSPSNKVTEKGKDVELRCDPISGHTALYWYRQSLGQGLEFLIYFQGNSAPDKSGLPSDRFSAERTGGSVSTLTIQRTQQEDSAVYLCASSLDRVPSGELFFGEGSRLTVL.

J is TRBJ2-4 and V is TRBV6-2 or TRBV6-3; 9 bases align to TRBD2. CDR1 is MNHEY and CDR2 is SVGEGT in the germline V gene. V lost 0 bases and J lost 0; bases outside the gene matches: 15. The CDR3 is made up of 21 amino acids. CDR3 sequence (DNA): TGTGCCAGCAGTTACTCGAGGCCCGCGGGAGGGCCCATGGTAGCCAAAAACATTCAGTACTTC. The encoded protein is CASSYSRPAGGPMVAKNIQYF.

This chain connects TRBV6-2 or TRBV6-3 to TRBJ1-2; D ambiguous. The CDR3 is made up of 14 amino acids. Germline V lookup: CDR1 MNHEY, CDR2 SVGEGT. The ends were cut back, 6 bases at V and 0 bases at J, with 11 bases in the middle. The CDR3 DNA follows: TGTGCCAGCAGCCGAGTATCTGCTAACTATGGCTACACCTTC. Translating gives CASSRVSANYGYTF.

DNA for the CDR3: TGTGCCAGTAGGCCCTGGTTTGAGACAGGGAACCGTCAAGCTTTCTTT. Its protein product is CASRPWFETGNRQAFF. V usage is TRBV19 and J usage is TRBJ1-1, with 7 bases that match TRBD1. The CDR3 consists of 16 residues. J gave up 9 bases and V 6 bases, and 19 bases lay outside the gene matches. CDR1 LNHDA and CDR2 SQIVND come from the germline V gene (reference sequence).

This chain joins TRBV15 and TRBJ2-7, with a possible D match to TRBD1 (6 bases). CDR3 size: 14 residues. The V and J ends lost 1 base and 3 bases respectively, with 10 bases between them. Germline CDR1 LNHNV, CDR2 YYDKDF (reference sequence). The CDR3: CATSRGTAFYEQYF. CDR3 DNA: TGTGCCACCAGCAGAGGGACAGCTTTCTACGAGCAGTACTTC.

The chain uses TRBV7-2 and TRBJ2-7; 10 bases are a match to TRBD2. The CDR3 runs 15 residues. In germline, CDR1 is SGHTA, CDR2 FQGNSA. The V segment lost 4 bases and the J segment 0 bases; nucleotides outside the gene matches: 3. This chain's CDR3 is CASSSPSGSSYEQYF. In DNA, the CDR3 is TGTGCCAGCAGCTCACCTAGCGGGAGCTCCTACGAGCAGTACTTC.

This chain uses TRBV11-2 with TRBJ2-1, with 7 bases that match TRBD1. V lost 2 bases, J lost 5 bases, and 6 bases stayed unmatched. The CDR3 is made up of 15 amino acids. Germline values: CDR1 SGHAT, CDR2 FQNNGV. The CDR3 here is CASSLSDRVHNEQFF. As DNA, the CDR3 is TGTGCCAGCAGCTTATCAGACAGGGTCCACAATGAGCAGTTCTTC.

This sequence joins TRBV27 and TRBJ2-7, with TRBD1 identical over 8 bases. The length of the CDR3 is 13 residues. Looked up from germline, CDR1 is MNHEY and CDR2 is SMNVEV (reference sequence). Trimming took 2 bases from V and 7 from J; bases not matched to a gene: 4. CDR3 sequence (DNA): TGTGCCAGCAGTTTAAATCGACAGGGGGAGCAGTACTTC. Encoded protein: CASSLNRQGEQYF.